The clone carrying this T cell receptor beta chain was observed a few times. Its antigen is still unknown. The data are from a study of response to subunit inactivated influenza vaccine. TCRdb ran MiXCR on the RT-PCR reads and lists one entry per CDR3 protein. The sample gives 550,000 to 600,000 distinct CDR3 sequences, 12% of which show up once; roughly 10% is in the top ten. Overall study findings and caveats: Authors suggested few new T cells are recruited by each seasonal influenza vaccination.

Germline V gene lookup returns CDR1 SGHRS and CDR2 YFSETQ. The length of the CDR3 is 15 residues. V lost 5 bases and J 6 bases, leaving 17 bases between the germline ends. The chain recombines TRBV5-1 with TRBJ2-2; possibly TRBD2 for D (6 bases). This TCR derives from a man aged 50 to 60 who received an inactivated influenza vaccine. Sample: PBMCs from blood, taken on the day of vaccination. CDR3 amino acids: CASRDGGLMSGELFF. CDR3 bases: TGCGCCAGCAGGGATGGTGGACTAATGTCCGGGGAGCTGTTTTTT. The full variable domain, rest sourced from reference TRBV5-1 and TRBJ2-2, is KAGVTQTPRYLIKTRGQQVTLSCSPISGHRSVSWYQQTPGQGLQFLFEYFSETQRNKGNFPGRFSGRQFSNSRSEMNVSTLELGDSALYLCASRDGGLMSGELFFGEGSRLTVL.